Below are 27 T cell receptor beta chains sequenced from a single sample in a study of blood T cell repertoires in COVID-19. Assay used: immunoSEQ multiplex PCR; TCRdb lists only in-frame clones, some missing. The sample lists nearly 350,000 clones; around 87% were seen once. The sample consisted of peripheral blood. Receptor source: a woman in her 50s with COVID-19, enrolled during active disease.

V and J are TRBV25-1 and TRBJ1-4, with D perhaps matching TRBD1 (5 bases). This CDR3 contains 13 residues. V was shortened by 2 bases and J by 10 bases, with 11 bases between the two germline ends. CDR1 is MGHDK and CDR2 is SYGVNS in the germline V gene. CDR3 sequence: CASSEQGLGKLFF. The CDR3 region has the DNA TGTGCCAGCAGTGAACAGGGTTTGGGAAAACTGTTTTTT.

This clone is a singleton in its sample. This chain links TRBV9 with TRBJ2-1; D might be TRBD1 (6 bases). Germline assignment: CDR1 SGDLS and CDR2 YYNGEE. V dropped 4 bases and J dropped 4 bases, with 12 bases sitting between them. The CDR3 extends over 14 amino acids. CDR3 bases: TGTGCCAGCAGCATAACAGGGCTTTACAATGAGCAGTTCTTC. Translation: CASSITGLYNEQFF.

This chain joins TRBV7-2 and TRBJ1-2; the match to TRBD1 covers 8 bases. This CDR3 has 15 residues. The J segment lost 8 bases and the V segment lost 1 base, leaving 9 bases of the junction unmatched. CDR1 is SGHTA, CDR2 FQGNSA, per germline. The CDR3 is CASSLVGTGARGYTF. CDR3 nucleotide sequence: TGTGCCAGCAGCTTAGTCGGGACAGGAGCTAGGGGCTACACCTTC. Based on the CDR3 plus reference TRBV7-2 and TRBJ1-2, the full variable domain is GAGVSQSPSNKVTEKGKDVELRCDPISGHTALYWYRQSLGQGLEFLIYFQGNSAPDKSGLPSDRFSAERTGGSVSTLTIQRTQQEDSAVYLCASSLVGTGARGYTFGSGTRLTVV.

V gene TRBV18 combines with J gene TRBJ1-2; D unclear. CDR1 and CDR2 from the germline V gene are KGHSH and LQKENI. The length of the CDR3 is 14 residues. Trimming shortened V by 0 bases and J by 6 bases, and 11 bases separated the two germline ends. The DNA of the CDR3 is TGTGCCAGCTCACCACCAGCCCTAATTAATGGCTACACCTTC. Translating gives CASSPPALINGYTF.

This clone was observed a few times. The V call is TRBV18, the J call TRBJ1-6, with D uncertain. CDR1 KGHSH and CDR2 LQKENI come from the germline V gene. The CDR3 is made up of 13 amino acids. Trimming removed 3 bases from V and 7 bases from J, with 7 bases in between. The CDR3 DNA sequence: TGTGCCAGCTCACCTAACATGAATTCACCCCTCCACTTT. It translates to CASSPNMNSPLHF.

The J gene is TRBJ1-2, the V gene TRBV6-2 or TRBV6-3; D gene uncertain. This CDR3 is 11 amino acids long. The V gene's germline CDR1 is MNHEY and CDR2 SVGEGT. V shed 6 bases and J shed 8 bases, with 10 bases lying between them. CDR3 sequence: CASSRFSGYTF. The CDR3 coding sequence is TGTGCCAGCAGCCGTTTTTCGGGCTACACCTTC.

The chain recombines TRBV7-6 with TRBJ2-5; D is possibly TRBD2 (5 bases). CDR3 size: 15 residues. CDR1 SGHVS and CDR2 FNYEAQ come from the germline V gene. V was shortened by 7 bases and J by 1 base, with 16 bases between the two germline ends. The CDR3 protein is CASTPQPEGQETQYF. CDR3 nucleotides: TGTGCCAGCACTCCCCAGCCAGAGGGCCAAGAGACCCAGTACTTC.

The chain combines TRBV5-1 with TRBJ2-2; the D gene is possibly TRBD1 (6 bases). V lost 4 bases to trimming and J lost 4 bases, with 17 bases between them. This CDR3 spans 16 amino acids. Germline-derived CDR1 and CDR2 are SGHRS and YFSETQ. CDR3 sequence reads: CASSKDRTRGTGELFF. CDR3 in DNA: TGCGCCAGCAGCAAAGACAGGACCCGAGGCACCGGGGAGCTGTTTTTT.

This sequence joins TRBV7-2 and TRBJ1-2; 9 bases fit TRBD1. Germline-derived CDR1 and CDR2 are SGHTA and FQGNSA. The CDR3 length is 15 residues. Losses at the gene ends were 0 bases for V and 5 bases for J; bases not matched to a gene: 4. The CDR3 loop is CASSLAEGQGYGYTF. DNA for the CDR3: TGTGCCAGCAGCTTAGCAGAGGGACAGGGTTATGGCTACACCTTC.

The chain joins TRBV10-2 to TRBJ2-2; D is undetermined. This CDR3 spans 13 amino acids. Between the trimmed V and J ends, which lost 5 bases and 3 bases, there was a span of 7 bases. CDR1 is WSHSY and CDR2 is SAAADI in the germline V gene. The DNA for the CDR3 is TGCGCCAGCAGTCGAGGAGACACCGGGGAGCTGTTTTTT. Its protein product is CASSRGDTGELFF.

The CDR3: CASEPLRVAGRKNIQYF. The CDR3 nucleotides read TGTGCCAGCGAGCCCCTGAGGGTAGCGGGGCGAAAAAACATTCAGTACTTC. The gene calls are TRBV25-1 and TRBJ2-4; 8 bases agree with TRBD2. The ends lost 8 bases at V and 4 bases at J; junction bases unmatched: 16. This CDR3 contains 17 residues. The germline CDR1 and CDR2 sequences are MGHDK and SYGVNS.

As DNA, the CDR3 is TGTGCCAGCTCACCTTCGACAGGGGTTGGGGAGACCCAGTACTTC. Protein product: CASSPSTGVGETQYF. The J gene is TRBJ2-5, the V gene TRBV18; 8 bases are shared with TRBD1. Germline V gene data show CDR1 as KGHSH and CDR2 as LQKENI. The CDR3 spans 15 residues. The trim removed 3 bases at V and 5 bases at J, leaving 8 bases unmatched. The full variable domain, in which reference TRBV18 and TRBJ2-5 provide the parts outside the CDR3, is NAGVMQNPRHLVRRRGQEARLRCSPMKGHSHVYWYRQLPEEGLKFMVYLQKENIIDESGMPKERFSAEFPKEGPSILRIQQVVRGDSAAYFCASSPSTGVGETQYFGPGTRLLVL.

This clone occurred once. The V gene is TRBV5-4, the J gene TRBJ2-1, with 13 nucleotides matching TRBD2. The V and J ends lost 3 bases and 7 bases, in that order; junction bases with no gene match: 10. From germline, CDR1 is SGHNT and CDR2 YYREEE (reference sequence). This CDR3 has 17 residues. The CDR3 reads CASSSAGLAGVLNEQFF. DNA for the CDR3: TGTGCCAGCAGCTCGGCTGGACTAGCGGGAGTTTTGAATGAGCAGTTCTTC.

The chain couples TRBV18 to TRBJ2-7; TRBD2 matches at 13 bases. V dropped 3 bases and J dropped 4; count of bases not matched to a gene: 9. The CDR3 is 17 amino acids. Germline V gene lookup returns CDR1 KGHSH and CDR2 LQKENI. CDR3 sequence reads: CASSPLTGLAGVYEQYF. The CDR3 coding sequence is TGTGCCAGCTCACCTCTTACAGGACTAGCGGGAGTGTACGAGCAGTACTTC.

A single count supports this clone. The junction departs from the called germline gene at one end, perhaps through a read error. CDR3 coding DNA: TGCGCAACAGCTCCCGGGACAGGCAAAAACCCTAATCAAAAACTGTTTTTT. Its translation is CATAPGTGKNPNQKLFF. The chain joins TRBV5-1 to TRBJ1-4; the match to TRBD1 covers 8 bases. The CDR3 length is 17 residues. Per the germline V gene, CDR1 is SGHRS and CDR2 is YFSETQ.

The rearrangement joins TRBV29-1 to TRBJ2-1; D is possibly TRBD2 (6 bases). CDR3 size: 16 residues. Trimming removed 2 bases from V and 5 bases from J, with 19 bases in between. The germline CDR1 and CDR2 sequences are SQVTM and ANQGSEA. CDR3 DNA: TGCAGCGTTGAATTGCATCCTAGGCTAGCGAACAATGAGCAGTTCTTC. It is translated as CSVELHPRLANNEQFF.

J is TRBJ1-6 and V is TRBV30, with TRBD1 as a possible D gene (6 bases). V was trimmed by 4 bases and J by 10 bases, leaving 17 bases between them. Germline-derived CDR1 and CDR2 are GTSNPN and SVGIG (reference sequence). The CDR3 sequence is 14 residues long. CDR3 sequence (DNA): TGTGCCTGGAACGGGGGGGGCGGTGGCTCACCCCTCCACTTT. It specifies CAWNGGGGGSPLHF.

This sequence joins TRBV30 and TRBJ1-3; 7 nucleotides line up with TRBD1. The germline gives CDR1 GTSNPN, CDR2 SVGIG (reference sequence). V was clipped by 4 bases and J by 5 bases; unmatched bases: 11. The CDR3 loop spans 15 amino acids. CDR3 DNA: TGTGCCTGGACCCTAACCGGGACAGAAAGAAACACCATATATTTT. It specifies CAWTLTGTERNTIYF.

This chain links TRBV18 with TRBJ2-1; maybe TRBD2 (6 bases). Germline V lookup: CDR1 KGHSH, CDR2 LQKENI. The V end lost 6 bases, the J end lost 7 bases, and 13 bases lay between the germline ends. The CDR3 has 13 residues. Here the CDR3 reads CASSRESGNEQFF. In DNA, the CDR3 is TGTGCCAGCTCCAGGGAGAGCGGGAATGAGCAGTTCTTC.

V is TRBV11-3 and J is TRBJ2-7, with 7 bases identical to TRBD1. The junction had 2 bases not matched to a gene; V was cut back by 1 base and J by 2 bases. This CDR3 is 14 amino acids long. Germline-derived CDR1 and CDR2 are SGHNT and YENEEA. The CDR3, as DNA: TGTGCCAGCAGCTTAGGGGGACAGACCTACGAGCAGTACTTC. It encodes CASSLGGQTYEQYF.

The chain employs TRBV5-4 and TRBJ2-3, with 8 bases that match TRBD2. This CDR3 has 16 residues. The ends lost 4 bases at V and 2 bases at J; junction bases unmatched: 9. Germline values: CDR1 SGHNT, CDR2 YYREEE (reference sequence). The chain's CDR3 is CASSPARREATDTQYF. DNA for the CDR3: TGTGCCAGCAGCCCGGCCCGGCGGGAGGCCACAGATACGCAGTATTTT.

The chain couples TRBV3-1 (or the pseudogene TRBV3-2) to TRBJ1-6; TRBD1 matches 8 bases. CDR3 length: 18 residues. V shed 4 bases, J shed 9 bases, and the junction held 17 bases outside the gene matches. Germline V lookup: CDR1 LGHDT, CDR2 YNNKEL (reference sequence). CDR3 sequence (DNA): TGTGCCAGCAGCCTTCAGACAGGGGTTTATGTTGAAGCTTCACCCCTCCACTTT. Translating it yields CASSLQTGVYVEASPLHF.

The V and J genes are TRBV28 and TRBJ2-1; weak D call: TRBD1 (6 bases). The CDR3 is made up of 18 amino acids. Germline V gene data show CDR1 as MDHEN and CDR2 as SYDVKM. Trimming pared 8 bases from V and 0 bases from J, leaving 23 bases between. The CDR3 nucleotides read TGTGCCAGCGCGACGCTGACAGGTCTGGCAAGCTCCTACAATGAGCAGTTCTTC. This translates into CASATLTGLASSYNEQFF. Full variable domain (rest looked up from reference TRBV28 and TRBJ2-1): DVKVTQSSRYLVKRTGEKVFLECVQDMDHENMFWYRQDPGLGLRLIYFSYDVKMKEKGDIPEGYSVSREKKERFSLILESASTNQTSMYLCASATLTGLASSYNEQFFGPGTRLTVL.

The genes are TRBV5-4 and TRBJ1-6; 8 positions match TRBD1. CDR1 and CDR2 (germline): SGHNT, YYREEE (reference sequence). The CDR3 is made up of 15 amino acids. Trimming took 4 bases from V and 4 from J; bases not matched to a gene: 4. The DNA of the CDR3 is TGTGCCAGCAGCCCGGACAGGGCGTATAATTCACCCCTCCACTTT. Its protein is CASSPDRAYNSPLHF.

This chain joins TRBV7-8 and TRBJ2-3; tentative D call: TRBD2 (5 bases). Germline-derived CDR1 and CDR2 are SGHVS and FQNEAQ. CDR3 length: 16 residues. Trimming pared 4 bases from V and 8 bases from J, leaving 22 bases between. CDR3 bases: TGTGCCAGCAGCTCCTCCCTCCGGGGTCGACCTTTTACGCAGTATTTT. Translating gives CASSSSLRGRPFTQYF.

In its sample, this clone was seen once. The CDR3 DNA reads TGTGCCAGCAGCCAAGATTTCCTAGACTACGAGCAGTACTTC. Amino acids: CASSQDFLDYEQYF. The rearrangement links TRBV4-2 to TRBJ2-7; D is ambiguous. The CDR3 has 14 residues. Trimming stripped 0 bases from V and 3 bases from J, with 9 bases between. Germline V gene data show CDR1 as LGHNA and CDR2 as YNFKEQ.

The chain is built from TRBV10-3 and TRBJ2-3, with 13 bases matching TRBD2. The CDR3 consists of 14 residues. Germline CDR1 and CDR2: ENHRY and SYGVKD. Trimming at V came to 9 bases and at J to 5 bases, leaving 5 bases not matched to a gene. Written as DNA, the CDR3 is TGTGCCATTGCGGGACTAGCGGGAATAGATACGCAGTATTTT. It codes for CAIAGLAGIDTQYF.